These 29 T cell receptor beta chains came from one sample sequenced in a study of blood T cell repertoires in COVID-19. Profiling relied on immunoSEQ multiplex PCR, and the TCRdb table lists in-frame clones only, not all of them. The repertoire holds just under 250,000 clones, about 89% seen once, with over 4% in the top ten. Sequencing was performed on PBMCs or T cells enriched from blood (not recorded which). Receptors originate from a woman in her thirties who had recovered from COVID-19.

Of note for this clone: The junction shows a germline mismatch at one end, possibly a read error. This chain joins TRBV30 and TRBJ1-2; the match to TRBD1 covers 8 bases. Germline V gene lookup returns CDR1 GTSNPN and CDR2 SVGIG (reference sequence). The length of the CDR3 is 14 residues. The CDR3 sequence is CATDRAGAFYGYTF. The CDR3 nucleotides are TGCGCTACGGACAGGGCCGGGGCGTTTTATGGCTACACCTTC.

V is TRBV9 and J is TRBJ1-6; tentative D call: TRBD1 (6 bases). Germline V gene sequence: CDR1 SGDLS, CDR2 YYNGEE. The length of the CDR3 is 17 residues. Trimming pared 4 bases from V and 0 bases from J, leaving 14 bases between. CDR3: CASSSDSKSSYNSPLHF. The CDR3 DNA follows: TGTGCCAGCAGCTCGGACAGCAAGAGCTCCTATAATTCACCCCTCCACTTT. Full variable domain (outside the CDR3, taken from reference TRBV9 and TRBJ1-6): DSGVTQTPKHLITATGQRVTLRCSPRSGDLSVYWYQQSLDQGLQFLIQYYNGEERAKGNILERFSAQQFPDLHSELNLSSLELGDSALYFCASSSDSKSSYNSPLHFGNGTRLTVT.

The chain joins TRBV29-1 to TRBJ2-5, with D tentatively TRBD1 (6 bases). V shed 4 bases and J shed 5 bases, with 14 bases lying between them. The CDR3 totals 13 residues. Looked up from germline, CDR1 is SQVTM and CDR2 is ANQGSEA. CDR3 sequence (DNA): TGCAGCGTTGCCCAGGACAGCCGGGAGACCCAGTACTTC. It encodes CSVAQDSRETQYF.

The rearrangement links TRBV21-1 to TRBJ1-5; the table names TRBD1, a call not compared with the DNA. TRBV21-1 is tagged as a pseudogene. CDR3 length: 19 residues. The CDR3, as DNA: TGTGCCAGCAGCAATAACAAGTTTTCTGGTTTGGTTAGCAATCAGCCCCAGCATTTT. Protein product: CASSNNKFSGLVSNQPQHF.

Judged by abundance, this clone is medium-sized. This chain connects TRBV6-2 or TRBV6-3 to TRBJ2-2; 10 nucleotides line up with TRBD2. V gave up 5 bases and J gave up 4 bases; unmatched junction bases: 1. Germline V CDR1 and CDR2: MNHEY, SVGEGT. This CDR3 has 14 amino acids. Here the CDR3 DNA reads TGTGCCAGCAGTAGCGGGAGGGCCACCGGGGAGCTGTTTTTT. It encodes CASSSGRATGELFF.

This sequence joins TRBV29-1 and TRBJ2-4, with D hard to call. Germline lookup yields CDR1 SQVTM and CDR2 ANQGSEA. Trimming stripped 4 bases from V and 7 bases from J, with 5 bases between. The CDR3 runs to 10 residues. The CDR3 region is CSVVRNIQYF. The CDR3 coding sequence is TGCAGCGTTGTGCGGAACATTCAGTACTTC.

The rearrangement joins TRBV9 to TRBJ2-7; a possible D gene is TRBD1 (6 bases). V lost 6 bases and J lost 2, with 15 bases in between. CDR1 and CDR2 from the germline V gene are SGDLS and YYNGEE. The CDR3 is 14 residues long. The CDR3 DNA reads as TGTGCCAGCATTACAAACGGACAGACCTACGAGCAGTACTTC. The encoded protein is CASITNGQTYEQYF.

J is TRBJ2-3 and V is TRBV18; D is unclear. The V end was cut by 1 base, the J end by 6 bases, with 17 bases between. The CDR3 has 16 residues. Germline CDR1 reads KGHSH; CDR2 reads LQKENI. The CDR3 nucleotides read TGTGCCAGCTCACCACAGATATCCGGGTGGCGGGATACGCAGTATTTT. Its protein is CASSPQISGWRDTQYF.

The gene calls are TRBV2 and TRBJ1-2; no firm D call. The V gene lost 2 bases and the J gene lost 7 bases, with 11 bases spanning the gap. This CDR3 contains 13 residues. Per germline, CDR1 SNHLY and CDR2 FYNNEI. The chain's CDR3 is CASSELNSGGYTF. The CDR3 nucleotides read TGTGCCAGCAGTGAATTAAACTCCGGTGGCTACACCTTC.

The J gene is TRBJ1-2, the V gene TRBV21-1. TRBV21-1 is labeled a pseudogene. The CDR3 spans 13 residues. As DNA, the CDR3 is TGTGCCAGGGGAGGGGGTTTTAACTATGGCTACACCTTC. Translation gives CARGGGFNYGYTF.

The chain uses TRBV18 and TRBJ1-5, with TRBD1 as a possible D gene (5 bases). Germline V CDR1 and CDR2: KGHSH, LQKENI. CDR3 length: 16 residues. The V and J ends lost 2 bases and 0 bases respectively, with 11 bases between them. The CDR3 is CASSPRQSDSNQPQHF. In DNA form, the CDR3 reads TGTGCCAGCTCACCAAGACAGAGCGATAGCAATCAGCCCCAGCATTTT.

The chain uses TRBV5-1 and TRBJ2-3, with D perhaps TRBD1 (5 bases). This CDR3 is built from 16 residues. CDR1 and CDR2 (germline): SGHRS, YFSETQ. V lost 1 base, J lost 5 bases, and 17 bases lay in between. The CDR3 DNA is TGCGCCAGCAGCTTGAGGCAGGGCCTCTACAGAGATACGCAGTATTTT. It yields the protein CASSLRQGLYRDTQYF. Full variable domain (outside the CDR3, taken from reference TRBV5-1 and TRBJ2-3): KAGVTQTPRYLIKTRGQQVTLSCSPISGHRSVSWYQQTPGQGLQFLFEYFSETQRNKGNFPGRFSGRQFSNSRSEMNVSTLELGDSALYLCASSLRQGLYRDTQYFGPGTRLTVL.

V gene TRBV3-1 (or the pseudogene TRBV3-2) combines with J gene TRBJ2-3; perhaps TRBD1 as D (5 bases). Germline loops: CDR1 LGHDT, CDR2 YNNKEL (reference sequence). This CDR3 spans 14 amino acids. With 5 bases removed from V and 4 bases from J, the gap between germline ends came to 13 bases. CDR3 bases: TGTGCCAGCAGCACTTTAGGGGCAGCAGATACGCAGTATTTT. It specifies CASSTLGAADTQYF.

This sequence joins TRBV30 and TRBJ1-1; TRBD1 matches at 10 bases. CDR1 and CDR2 from the germline V gene are GTSNPN and SVGIG (reference sequence). The CDR3 is 17 amino acids. Losses at the gene ends were 0 bases for V and 4 bases for J; bases not matched to a gene: 11. The CDR3 reads CAWSVARTGGMVTEAFF. CDR3 nucleotide sequence: TGTGCCTGGAGTGTAGCCCGGACAGGGGGAATGGTCACTGAAGCTTTCTTT.

The CDR3: CAISGQGAKETQYF. In DNA form, the CDR3 reads TGTGCCATCAGTGGGCAGGGGGCGAAAGAGACCCAGTACTTC. This rearrangement joins TRBV10-3 to TRBJ2-5; TRBD1 aligns across 8 bases. With V trimmed by 4 bases and J by 3 bases, 4 bases remained unmatched. CDR1 is ENHRY, CDR2 SYGVKD, per germline. The CDR3 is 14 residues long.

The chain carries TRBV30 and TRBJ1-5; D gene uncertain. V was pared by 1 base and J by 4 bases, with 14 bases between. CDR1 and CDR2 (germline): GTSNPN, SVGIG (reference sequence). CDR3 length: 15 residues. This CDR3 reads CAWSGPAAGNQPQHF. DNA of the CDR3: TGTGCCTGGAGTGGTCCGGCTGCGGGTAATCAGCCCCAGCATTTT.

The CDR3 DNA reads TGTGCCAGTAGTCCCGGACAAGGCACAGATACGCAGTATTTT. The encoded protein is CASSPGQGTDTQYF. V and J are TRBV19 and TRBJ2-3, with D possibly TRBD1 on 5 matching bases. Germline V lookup: CDR1 LNHDA, CDR2 SQIVND (reference sequence). The length of the CDR3 is 14 residues. V was clipped by 5 bases and J by 1 base, with 10 bases between them.

The chain has TRBV18 and TRBJ2-7, with 10 bases that match TRBD1. This CDR3 comprises 14 residues. CDR1 KGHSH and CDR2 LQKENI come from the germline V gene. The V gene end was trimmed by 6 bases and the J gene end by 7 bases; junction bases not matched to a gene: 9. The CDR3 is CASSRGTGDREQYF. Here the CDR3 DNA reads TGTGCCAGCTCGCGCGGGACAGGGGATCGGGAGCAGTACTTC.

V usage is TRBV28 and J usage is TRBJ1-5, with 7 bases lining up with TRBD1. This CDR3 is built from 15 residues. V shed 3 bases, J shed 4 bases, and the junction held 6 bases outside the gene matches. From germline, CDR1 is MDHEN and CDR2 SYDVKM. The CDR3 is CASSLSDRANQPQHF. The CDR3 coding sequence is TGTGCCAGCAGTTTGTCAGACAGGGCAAATCAGCCCCAGCATTTT. Full variable domain (outside the CDR3, taken from reference TRBV28 and TRBJ1-5): DVKVTQSSRYLVKRTGEKVFLECVQDMDHENMFWYRQDPGLGLRLIYFSYDVKMKEKGDIPEGYSVSREKKERFSLILESASTNQTSMYLCASSLSDRANQPQHFGDGTRLSIL.

V is TRBV19 and J is TRBJ1-4; perhaps TRBD1 as D (5 bases). This CDR3 has 16 amino acids. CDR1 LNHDA and CDR2 SQIVND come from the germline V gene (reference sequence). Trimming left V 8 bases short and J 0 bases short, with 16 bases between. CDR3: CASQNRKISTNEKLFF. In nucleotides, the CDR3 is TGTGCCAGTCAAAACAGGAAAATATCAACTAATGAAAAACTGTTTTTT.

V is TRBV10-3 and J is TRBJ1-3; D is unresolved. Germline lookup yields CDR1 ENHRY and CDR2 SYGVKD. The CDR3 contains 15 residues. V lost 4 bases, J lost 0 bases, and 10 bases lay in between. The CDR3 nucleotides read TGTGCCATCAGTGTCCCCCCAGGCTCTGGAAACACCATATATTTT. Translating gives CAISVPPGSGNTIYF.

The chain has TRBV27 and TRBJ2-2; D might be TRBD1 (5 bases). V was clipped by 1 base and J by 5 bases, with 11 bases between them. Looked up from germline, CDR1 is MNHEY and CDR2 is SMNVEV (reference sequence). The CDR3 runs 15 residues. CDR3 sequence: CASSLYTGPTGELFF. CDR3 bases: TGTGCCAGCAGTTTATATACAGGCCCAACCGGGGAGCTGTTTTTT.

This sequence joins TRBV29-1 and TRBJ2-5, with D possibly matching TRBD1 (5 bases). From germline, CDR1 is SQVTM and CDR2 ANQGSEA. The V gene lost 3 bases and the J gene lost 2 bases, with 10 bases spanning the gap. The length of the CDR3 is 13 residues. CDR3 in amino acids: CSVDGAIQETQYF. Written as DNA, the CDR3 is TGCAGCGTTGATGGGGCAATTCAAGAGACCCAGTACTTC.

The chain has TRBV7-9 and TRBJ2-2, with 9 bases fitting TRBD1. The CDR3 length is 15 residues. CDR1 is SEHNR, CDR2 FQNEAQ, per germline (reference sequence). Trimming at V came to 4 bases and at J to 5 bases, leaving 5 bases not matched to a gene. The CDR3 DNA reads TGTGCCAGCAGCTCCGGGACAGGGAAGACCGGGGAGCTGTTTTTT. Amino acid sequence: CASSSGTGKTGELFF.

The chain is built from TRBV28 and TRBJ1-2; maybe TRBD1 (6 bases). The V and J ends lost 6 bases and 2 bases respectively, with 10 bases between them. CDR3 length: 13 amino acids. CDR1 MDHEN and CDR2 SYDVKM come from the germline V gene. This CDR3 reads CASSQGQNYGYTF. In DNA, the CDR3 is TGTGCCAGCAGCCAGGGACAAAACTATGGCTACACCTTC.

The rearrangement links TRBV28 to TRBJ2-7; D might be TRBD2 (6 bases). Germline CDR1 reads MDHEN; CDR2 reads SYDVKM. The CDR3 spans 16 residues. Trimming removed 7 bases at V and 0 bases at J, with 19 bases between. The CDR3 here is CASTSGGRPNSYEQYF. The CDR3 bases are TGTGCCAGCACCTCCGGAGGGCGGCCGAACTCCTACGAGCAGTACTTC.

This rearrangement joins TRBV12-5 to TRBJ2-2, with 10 nucleotides matching TRBD2. There are 17 residues in the CDR3. V was clipped by 4 bases and J by 3 bases; unmatched bases: 8. Per the germline V gene, CDR1 is LGHNT and CDR2 is FRNRAP. Here the CDR3 reads CASGYSSGSSDTGELFF. The CDR3 DNA reads TGTGCTAGTGGTTATTCTAGCGGGAGTTCGGACACCGGGGAGCTGTTTTTT.

V gene TRBV9 combines with J gene TRBJ1-4, with D perhaps matching TRBD1 (5 bases). The germline V gene has CDR1 SGDLS and CDR2 YYNGEE. The CDR3 consists of 15 residues. Between the trimmed V and J ends, which lost 4 bases and 2 bases, there was a span of 12 bases. The CDR3 nucleotides are TGTGCCAGCAGCCCGCGACAGAGCACTAATGAAAAACTGTTTTTT. Amino acids: CASSPRQSTNEKLFF.

This clone was recorded once. The CDR3 sequence is CSASDSGRGNIQYF. CDR3 in DNA: TGCAGTGCTAGTGATAGCGGGAGGGGGAACATTCAGTACTTC. The chain recombines TRBV20-1 with TRBJ2-4; 11 bases are shared with TRBD2. CDR3 size: 14 residues. Germline V gene lookup returns CDR1 DFQATT and CDR2 SNEGSKA (reference sequence). The J segment lost 7 bases and the V segment lost 3 bases, leaving 5 bases of the junction unmatched.